This passage covers 25 T cell receptor beta chains from one sample sequenced in a study of cytomegalovirus exposure and HLA in healthy donors. It was with 60 Vbeta and 13 Jbeta primers that the PCR ran. The method was immunoSEQ multiplex PCR; TCRdb's version includes in-frame clones alone and lacks a portion of them. The table shows 130,000 or so clones, with 75% to 80% occurring only once. The sequenced sample consisted of PBMCs. The receptors were gathered from a woman aged 55-75 years in good health and CMV-seronegative.

This clone was detected only once. V gene TRBV7-2 combines with J gene TRBJ1-3; 7 nucleotides line up with TRBD1. Trimming at V came to 0 bases and at J to 8 bases, leaving 4 bases not matched to a gene. The CDR3 runs 14 residues. Germline V gives CDR1 SGHTA, CDR2 FQGNSA. The CDR3 here is CASSLARDRYTIYF. The CDR3 bases are TGTGCCAGCAGCTTAGCCCGGGACAGATACACCATATATTTT.

The rearrangement links TRBV4-1 to TRBJ2-1; the D gene is possibly TRBD1 (5 bases). Germline V CDR1 and CDR2: MGHRA, YSYEKL. This CDR3 spans 17 amino acids. Between the trimmed V and J ends, which lost 4 bases and 0 bases, there was a span of 16 bases. Here the CDR3 DNA reads TGCGCCAGCAGCCCACCATCAGGGCGGCTCTCCTACAATGAGCAGTTCTTC. Protein: CASSPPSGRLSYNEQFF.

This chain connects TRBV19 to TRBJ2-7, with D possibly matching TRBD2 (6 bases). Germline CDR1 and CDR2: LNHDA and SQIVND (reference sequence). Trimming removed 3 bases at V and 5 bases at J, with 17 bases between. This CDR3 spans 15 amino acids. The CDR3 DNA reads as TGTGCCAGTAGTATGGGTTTCGGGGGACGGCACGAGCAGTACTTC. This gives the protein CASSMGFGGRHEQYF.

This chain uses TRBV7-2 with TRBJ1-2; D is unresolved. V was cut by 4 bases and J by 3 bases, with 12 bases left in between. The CDR3 extends over 14 amino acids. Germline CDR1 reads SGHTA; CDR2 reads FQGNSA. The CDR3 bases are TGTGCCAGCAGCTACCGGAGGAGGGACTATGGCTACACCTTC. It translates to CASSYRRRDYGYTF.

This sequence joins TRBV5-8 and TRBJ1-2; D perhaps matches TRBD1 (6 bases). This CDR3 comprises 13 residues. V dropped 0 bases and J dropped 6 bases, with 9 bases sitting between them. Germline-derived CDR1 and CDR2 are SGHTS and YDEGEE. The CDR3 here is CASSLDRDHGYTF. The CDR3 DNA reads TGTGCCAGCAGCTTGGACAGGGACCATGGCTACACCTTC.

The chain employs TRBV7-6 and TRBJ2-1; 9 nucleotides line up with TRBD1. The CDR3 runs to 18 residues. V dropped 1 base and J dropped 2; count of bases not matched to a gene: 9. Germline CDR1 is SGHVS and CDR2 is FNYEAQ. CDR3 region: CASSLGVRTGETYNEQFF. CDR3 coding DNA: TGTGCCAGCAGCTTAGGGGTTAGGACAGGGGAGACCTACAATGAGCAGTTCTTC.

The CDR3 coding sequence is TGCAGCGTTGAAGATCATCATAGTGAGAACACCGGGGAGCTGTTTTTT. Its protein product is CSVEDHHSENTGELFF. This chain joins TRBV29-1 and TRBJ2-2; D gene ambiguous. V lost 0 bases and J lost 1, with 12 bases in between. CDR3 length: 16 amino acids. The germline V gene encodes CDR1 SQVTM and CDR2 ANQGSEA.

This clone was recorded once. The chain is built from TRBV30 and TRBJ2-1; the D is unclear. The germline V and J ends were trimmed by 0 bases and 8 bases, with 17 bases remaining between them. CDR3 length: 15 residues. CDR1 and CDR2 from the germline V gene are GTSNPN and SVGIG (reference sequence). CDR3 bases: TGTGCCTGGAGTGTACGAAAGACACCGAAGGATGAGCAGTTCTTC. Translating it yields CAWSVRKTPKDEQFF.

The chain uses TRBV5-1 and TRBJ1-4; no definite D call. V dropped 5 bases and J dropped 3 bases, with 14 bases sitting between them. The CDR3 is 15 residues long. Germline CDR1 reads SGHRS; CDR2 reads YFSETQ. As DNA, the CDR3 is TGCGCCAGCAGTAATACGAAACTACCTAATGAAAAACTGTTTTTT. It codes for CASSNTKLPNEKLFF.

The CDR3 here is CASSIAQGGATGQPQHF. The DNA for the CDR3 is TGTGCCAGTAGTATAGCCCAGGGAGGGGCGACGGGCCAGCCCCAGCATTTT. The chain links TRBV19 to TRBJ1-5; weak D call: TRBD1 (5 bases). Deletions cut 1 base from V and 7 bases from J, with 20 bases between. The germline V gene has CDR1 LNHDA and CDR2 SQIVND (reference sequence). This CDR3 spans 17 amino acids.

This sequence joins TRBV7-8 and TRBJ2-3; TRBD2 matches 9 bases. The V gene end was trimmed by 2 bases and the J gene end by 5 bases; junction bases not matched to a gene: 5. CDR3 length: 15 amino acids. The germline gives CDR1 SGHVS, CDR2 FQNEAQ. The CDR3 sequence: CASSLRREGRDTQYF. CDR3 DNA: TGTGCCAGCAGCTTAAGGCGGGAGGGCAGAGATACGCAGTATTTT.

This clone was counted a single time. V is TRBV30 and J is TRBJ2-6; possibly TRBD1 for D (5 bases). The CDR3 sequence is 16 residues long. V was cut by 3 bases and J by 0 bases, with 12 bases left in between. The germline V gene has CDR1 GTSNPN and CDR2 SVGIG (reference sequence). CDR3 nucleotides: TGTGCCTGGAGGTCCAGGGTCTTCTCTGGGGCCAACGTCCTGACTTTC. Protein product: CAWRSRVFSGANVLTF.

V is TRBV19 and J is TRBJ1-1; tentative D call: TRBD1 (5 bases). CDR3 length: 15 residues. Trimming cost V 6 bases and J 4 bases, with 18 bases left between them. CDR1 LNHDA and CDR2 SQIVND come from the germline V gene (reference sequence). CDR3 DNA: TGTGCCAGTAGGTCACGCGACAGAAGGACCACTGAAGCTTTCTTT. This encodes CASRSRDRRTTEAFF. Looking up the rest from reference TRBV19 and TRBJ1-1 gives the full variable domain: DGGITQSPKYLFRKEGQNVTLSCEQNLNHDAMYWYRQDPGQGLRLIYYSQIVNDFQKGDIAEGYSVSREKKESFPLTVTSAQKNPTAFYLCASRSRDRRTTEAFFGQGTRLTVV.

This clone was detected only once. The CDR3 here is CASSLGDNEQFF. CDR3 nucleotide sequence: TGTGCCAGCAGCTTAGGGGACAATGAGCAGTTCTTC. V and J are TRBV5-4 and TRBJ2-1; D perhaps matches TRBD1 (5 bases). The germline V gene has CDR1 SGHNT and CDR2 YYREEE (reference sequence). The CDR3 length is 12 residues. The ends were cut back, 2 bases at V and 5 bases at J, with 5 bases in the middle.

V and J are TRBV27 and TRBJ2-1; the D gene is possibly TRBD1 (6 bases). Per the germline V gene, CDR1 is MNHEY and CDR2 is SMNVEV (reference sequence). With 4 bases removed from V and 5 bases from J, the gap between germline ends came to 21 bases. CDR3 size: 17 residues. CDR3 coding DNA: TGTGCCAGCAGTTGGCGAGGGGGACCAAGACTGCACAATGAGCAGTTCTTC. Its translation: CASSWRGGPRLHNEQFF.

Written as DNA, the CDR3 is TGTGCCAGCTCACCCCCGACAGGGACTCAGCCCCAGCATTTT. Translated, it gives CASSPPTGTQPQHF. The chain employs TRBV18 and TRBJ1-5; TRBD1 matches at 7 bases. From germline, CDR1 is KGHSH and CDR2 LQKENI. V shed 3 bases and J 6 bases; nucleotides not matched to a gene: 5. The CDR3 covers 14 residues. The variable domain in full, with the rest retrieved from reference TRBV18 and TRBJ1-5, is NAGVMQNPRHLVRRRGQEARLRCSPMKGHSHVYWYRQLPEEGLKFMVYLQKENIIDESGMPKERFSAEFPKEGPSILRIQQVVRGDSAAYFCASSPPTGTQPQHFGDGTRLSIL.

Remarks on this clone: The junction departs from the called germline gene at one end, perhaps through a read error. The V and J genes are TRBV4-2 and TRBJ2-7, with a tentative D call TRBD2 (5 bases). The CDR3 runs to 15 residues. Germline loops: CDR1 LGHNA, CDR2 YNFKEQ. This chain's CDR3 is CASSQDFRGSSEQYF. As DNA, the CDR3 is TGTGCCAGCAGCCAAGATTTCCGCGGGTCCTCCGAGCAGTACTTC.

The rearrangement uses TRBV30 and TRBJ1-2, with D perhaps matching TRBD1 (6 bases). Germline V lookup: CDR1 GTSNPN, CDR2 SVGIG (reference sequence). CDR3 length: 13 residues. The V end was cut by 2 bases, the J end by 6 bases, with 13 bases between. Written as DNA, the CDR3 is TGTGCCTGGAGTCGGCAGGGGACCAATGGCTACACCTTC. This gives the protein CAWSRQGTNGYTF.

This chain uses TRBV6-6 with TRBJ2-7; a weak D match, TRBD1 (6 bases). CDR1 and CDR2 (germline): MNHNY, SVGAGI (reference sequence). Trimming took off 6 bases at V and 3 bases at J, with 18 bases between the two ends. The CDR3 is made up of 15 amino acids. Here the CDR3 reads CASSPNLGHNYEQYF. CDR3 DNA sequence: TGTGCCAGCAGCCCAAACTTGGGACACAACTACGAGCAGTACTTC.

The V gene is TRBV27, the J gene TRBJ1-6; perhaps TRBD1 as D (5 bases). CDR1 and CDR2 from the germline V gene are MNHEY and SMNVEV (reference sequence). Trimming removed 6 bases at V and 0 bases at J, with 15 bases between. The CDR3 length is 17 residues. The CDR3 DNA follows: TGTGCCAGCAGCTCTACAGGCGCTAGCTCCTATAATTCACCCCTCCACTTT. Translating it yields CASSSTGASSYNSPLHF.

This sequence joins TRBV6-5 and TRBJ1-1; D ambiguous. Germline V CDR1 and CDR2: MNHEY, SVGAGI. The ends were cut back, 0 bases at V and 7 bases at J, with 6 bases in the middle. The CDR3 contains 12 residues. CDR3 sequence: CASSYSTNEAFF. In nucleotides, the CDR3 is TGTGCCAGCAGTTACTCGACAAATGAAGCTTTCTTT.

This chain uses TRBV13 with TRBJ2-3, with D possibly matching TRBD2 (6 bases). The CDR3 totals 15 residues. The V gene lost 4 bases and the J gene lost 0 bases, with 11 bases spanning the gap. Germline assignment: CDR1 PRHDT and CDR2 FYEKMQ (reference sequence). CDR3 coding DNA: TGTGCCAGCAGCTGCAGGCGGGACAGCACAGATACGCAGTATTTT. Translated, it gives CASSCRRDSTDTQYF.

The genes are TRBV25-1 and TRBJ2-5; 10 nucleotides match TRBD1. This CDR3 comprises 16 residues. Germline V gene data show CDR1 as MGHDK and CDR2 as SYGVNS. V shed 4 bases and J 3 bases; nucleotides not matched to a gene: 8. In DNA form, the CDR3 reads TGTGCCAGCAGTGCCGGGACAGGGGTTAAAAAAGAGACCCAGTACTTC. Translating gives CASSAGTGVKKETQYF.

The chain carries TRBV7-9 and TRBJ2-7; TRBD1 is a possible D gene (5 bases). The germline V gene has CDR1 SEHNR and CDR2 FQNEAQ (reference sequence). The CDR3 spans 12 residues. The V end lost 10 bases, the J end lost 0 bases, and 10 bases lay between the germline ends. CDR3 residues: CATADISYEQYF. The CDR3 nucleotides are TGTGCCACCGCGGACATCTCCTACGAGCAGTACTTC.

DNA of the CDR3: TGTGCCAGCAGTCTACGGGACAGGGCGTCGGATACGCAGTATTTT. Its translation: CASSLRDRASDTQYF. The gene calls are TRBV6-1 and TRBJ2-3; the match to TRBD1 covers 9 bases. The CDR3 has 15 residues. Per germline, CDR1 MNHNS and CDR2 SASEGT. V dropped 5 bases and J dropped 6; count of bases not matched to a gene: 9.